The 16 T cell receptor beta chains below all came from one sample that was sequenced in a study of blood T cell repertoires in COVID-19. Here immunoSEQ multiplex PCR was the method, and the copy in TCRdb shows in-frame clones only, minus some. The sample carries a few hundred thousand clones, roughly 85% recorded once. The sequencing sample was made of PBMCs or T cells enriched from blood (not recorded which). These receptors were taken from a woman between 40 and 50 years old with acute COVID-19.

The chain links TRBV18 to TRBJ1-1, with D perhaps TRBD1 (5 bases). The CDR3 covers 13 residues. Between the trimmed V and J ends, which lost 5 bases and 11 bases, there was a span of 18 bases. Germline CDR1 and CDR2: KGHSH and LQKENI. CDR3 bases: TGTGCCAGCTCAGATCAGGCAGGGAAACGGGCTTTCTTT. Amino acid sequence: CASSDQAGKRAFF.

CDR3 sequence: CASSPSGTGTYEQYF. In DNA form, the CDR3 reads TGTGCCAGCTCCCCCTCCGGGACAGGGACCTACGAGCAGTACTTC. The chain links TRBV18 to TRBJ2-7, with 9 bases aligning to TRBD1. The CDR3 contains 15 residues. V shed 6 bases, J shed 2 bases, and the junction held 8 bases outside the gene matches. Per the germline V gene, CDR1 is KGHSH and CDR2 is LQKENI.

This chain connects TRBV6-2 or TRBV6-3 to TRBJ1-1; D is unclear. Deletions cut 4 bases from V and 5 bases from J, with 17 bases between. Germline CDR1 is MNHEY and CDR2 is SVGEGT. The CDR3 extends over 15 amino acids. CDR3 coding DNA: TGTGCCAGCAGTTTCCGAGGCAACCGGGAGACTGAAGCTTTCTTT. Residues: CASSFRGNRETEAFF.

The V gene is TRBV5-1, the J gene TRBJ1-3; 8 bases are shared with TRBD1. The trim removed 5 bases at V and 0 bases at J, leaving 4 bases unmatched. Germline V gene sequence: CDR1 SGHRS, CDR2 YFSETQ. The CDR3 consists of 15 residues. CDR3 sequence (DNA): TGCGCCAGCAGTCGACAGGGGTACTCTGGAAACACCATATATTTT. Its protein is CASSRQGYSGNTIYF.

The genes are TRBV28 and TRBJ1-1; unclear D gene. Trimming pared 6 bases from V and 0 bases from J, leaving 11 bases between. The CDR3 sequence is 14 residues long. Per germline, CDR1 MDHEN and CDR2 SYDVKM. The CDR3, as DNA: TGTGCCAGCAGCCCTACTAATATGAACACTGAAGCTTTCTTT. Its protein is CASSPTNMNTEAFF.

The rearrangement joins TRBV5-4 to TRBJ2-2; possibly TRBD2 for D (6 bases). This CDR3 has 15 amino acids. The germline V gene has CDR1 SGHNT and CDR2 YYREEE (reference sequence). The V end was cut by 3 bases, the J end by 6 bases, with 15 bases between. The CDR3 DNA reads TGTGCCAGCAGCTCTCCACTAGCTGGGGCCGGGGAGCTGTTTTTT. This translates into CASSSPLAGAGELFF. Supplemented by reference TRBV5-4 and TRBJ2-2, the full variable domain reads ETGVTQSPTHLIKTRGQQVTLRCSSQSGHNTVSWYQQALGQGPQFIFQYYREEENGRGNFPPRFSGLQFPNYSSELNVNALELDDSALYLCASSSPLAGAGELFFGEGSRLTVL.

The chain joins TRBV7-2 to TRBJ1-2, with D hard to call. Germline-derived CDR1 and CDR2 are SGHTA and FQGNSA. CDR3 size: 13 residues. The V and J ends lost 3 bases and 11 bases respectively, with 16 bases between them. The CDR3 nucleotides are TGTGCCAGCAGCTTGGGGTATGGGCGGGCATACACCTTC. It specifies CASSLGYGRAYTF.

The V gene is TRBV4-2, the J gene TRBJ2-7; TRBD1 is a possible D gene (6 bases). CDR1 and CDR2 from the germline V gene are LGHNA and YNFKEQ. The CDR3 spans 14 residues. The ends were cut back, 0 bases at V and 1 base at J, with 7 bases in the middle. The CDR3 DNA follows: TGTGCCAGCAGCCAAGACAGGGGATCCTACGAGCAGTACTTC. Encoded protein: CASSQDRGSYEQYF.

This rearrangement joins TRBV5-4 to TRBJ2-2; 12 bases line up with TRBD2. Germline trimming cut 3 bases from V and 9 bases from J; bases unmatched to any gene: 9. The CDR3 totals 16 residues. CDR1 and CDR2 (germline): SGHNT, YYREEE (reference sequence). CDR3 sequence (DNA): TGTGCCAGCAGCTCACGGACTAGCGGGGCTCCCTGGGAGCTGTTTTTT. Protein: CASSSRTSGAPWELFF.

The gene calls are TRBV7-2 and TRBJ2-2; D is unresolved. This CDR3 spans 11 amino acids. V lost 5 bases and J 6 bases, leaving 4 bases between the germline ends. The germline V gene encodes CDR1 SGHTA and CDR2 FQGNSA. In DNA, the CDR3 is TGTGCCAGCAGCGCGCCCGGGGAGCTGTTTTTT. This codes for CASSAPGELFF.

This chain connects TRBV19 to TRBJ1-2; TRBD1 might be the D (5 bases). The CDR3 runs to 16 residues. The germline CDR1 and CDR2 sequences are LNHDA and SQIVND (reference sequence). The germline V and J ends were trimmed by 2 bases and 0 bases, with 13 bases remaining between them. The CDR3: CASSIIRGVANYGYTF. CDR3 nucleotides: TGTGCCAGTAGTATAATTCGGGGGGTAGCTAACTATGGCTACACCTTC.

This clone was recorded a few times. V is TRBV19 and J is TRBJ2-5; 9 nucleotides align to TRBD2. Germline assignment: CDR1 LNHDA and CDR2 SQIVND (reference sequence). Trimming took 8 bases from V and 4 from J; bases not matched to a gene: 8. The CDR3 length is 14 residues. For the CDR3, the DNA is TGTGCCAGTGCTTTAAGCGGGAGGTTAGAGACCCAGTACTTC. This gives the protein CASALSGRLETQYF.

Here the CDR3 reads CASSGQGNTEAFF. The CDR3 DNA reads TGTGCCAGCAGTGGACAGGGGAACACTGAAGCTTTCTTT. This chain uses TRBV5-4 with TRBJ1-1, with TRBD1 matching 8 bases. The CDR3 extends over 13 amino acids. V shed 5 bases and J 1 base; nucleotides not matched to a gene: 1. Germline lookup yields CDR1 SGHNT and CDR2 YYREEE (reference sequence).

This chain connects TRBV6-6 to TRBJ2-7, with 8 bases fitting TRBD1. Germline trimming cut 2 bases from V and 3 bases from J; bases unmatched to any gene: 6. The CDR3 loop spans 15 amino acids. CDR1 is MNHNY, CDR2 SVGAGI, per germline (reference sequence). The CDR3 DNA follows: TGTGCCAGCAGTTACACGCCCGACAGGGGCTACGAGCAGTACTTC. Its translation is CASSYTPDRGYEQYF.

The rearrangement uses TRBV29-1 and TRBJ1-1; perhaps TRBD1 as D (6 bases). Germline CDR1 and CDR2: SQVTM and ANQGSEA. This CDR3 spans 14 amino acids. Deletions cut 1 base from V and 3 bases from J, with 12 bases between. CDR3 loop: CSVEVRGTDTEAFF. In nucleotides, the CDR3 is TGCAGCGTTGAAGTCAGGGGTACAGACACTGAAGCTTTCTTT.

CDR3 nucleotide sequence: TGTGCCAGCAGGTCACCGGGCACTGAAGCTTTCTTT. It translates to CASRSPGTEAFF. The chain uses TRBV27 and TRBJ1-1; D remains unclear. Germline-derived CDR1 and CDR2 are MNHEY and SMNVEV (reference sequence). The ends were cut back, 6 bases at V and 4 bases at J, with 9 bases in the middle. This CDR3 is built from 12 residues.